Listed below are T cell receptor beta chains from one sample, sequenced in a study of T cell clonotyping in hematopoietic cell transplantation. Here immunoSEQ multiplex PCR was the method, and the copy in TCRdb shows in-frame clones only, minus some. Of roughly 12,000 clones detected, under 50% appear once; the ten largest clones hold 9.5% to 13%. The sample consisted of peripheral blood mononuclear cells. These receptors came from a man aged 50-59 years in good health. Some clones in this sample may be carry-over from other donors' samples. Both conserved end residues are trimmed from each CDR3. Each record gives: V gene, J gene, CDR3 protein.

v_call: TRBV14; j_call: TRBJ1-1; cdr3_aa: ASSEGGAMATEAF
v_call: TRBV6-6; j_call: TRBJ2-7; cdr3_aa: ASSPHSQGRSYEQY
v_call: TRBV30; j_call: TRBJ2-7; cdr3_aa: AWSPLGEQY
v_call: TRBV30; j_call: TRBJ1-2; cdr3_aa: AWSVQGTGNGYT
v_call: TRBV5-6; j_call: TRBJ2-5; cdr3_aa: ASSLGGQETQY
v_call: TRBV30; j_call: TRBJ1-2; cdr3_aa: AWSVDENYGYT
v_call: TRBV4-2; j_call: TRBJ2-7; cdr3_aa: ASSQRDSYEQY
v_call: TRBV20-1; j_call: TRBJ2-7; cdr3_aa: SARTVLEQY
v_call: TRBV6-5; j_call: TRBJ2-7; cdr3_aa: ASSRTASSYEQY
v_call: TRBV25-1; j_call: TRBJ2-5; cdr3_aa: ASSEFRGGAQETQY
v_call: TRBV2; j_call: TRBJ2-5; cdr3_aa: ASSGEWGEETQY
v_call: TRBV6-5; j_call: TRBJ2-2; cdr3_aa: ASSIAGISIGELF
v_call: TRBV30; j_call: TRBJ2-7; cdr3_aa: AWSGYNGRGQY
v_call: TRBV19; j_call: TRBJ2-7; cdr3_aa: ASSNQGSGTGRYEQY
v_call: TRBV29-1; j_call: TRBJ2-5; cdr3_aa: SVWYTRDTVSVTQY
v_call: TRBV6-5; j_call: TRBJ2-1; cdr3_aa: ASSQGREQF
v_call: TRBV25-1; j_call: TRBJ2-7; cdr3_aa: ASSTGAYEQY
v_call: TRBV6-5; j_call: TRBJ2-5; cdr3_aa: ASSDEPDLGEAQY
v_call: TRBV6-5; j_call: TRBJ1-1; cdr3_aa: ASWSRMNTEAF
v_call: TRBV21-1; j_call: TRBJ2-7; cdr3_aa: ASMGGDYEQY
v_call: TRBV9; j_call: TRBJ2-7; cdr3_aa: ASSVGGTPTYEQY
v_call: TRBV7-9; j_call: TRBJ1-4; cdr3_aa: ASSSTGTGINEKLF
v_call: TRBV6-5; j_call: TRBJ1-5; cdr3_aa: ASSYGAGSQPQH